The 13 T cell receptor beta chains presented below share a single source sample, sequenced in a study of blood T cell repertoires in COVID-19. Profiling relied on immunoSEQ multiplex PCR, and the TCRdb table lists in-frame clones only, not all of them. Found here are about 240,000 clones, about 86% of them singletons; the top ten hold around 9.9%. The sequenced sample consisted of peripheral blood. The origin of the receptors is an elderly woman with acute or convalescent COVID-19.

The J gene is TRBJ2-7, the V gene TRBV28; 12 bases align to TRBD1. The CDR3 sequence is 16 residues long. The ends lost 6 bases at V and 4 bases at J; junction bases unmatched: 10. Germline V lookup: CDR1 MDHEN, CDR2 SYDVKM. The DNA for the CDR3 is TGTGCCAGCAGCCCTCTCCCGGGACAGGGGGCGTACGAGCAGTACTTC. Amino acid sequence: CASSPLPGQGAYEQYF.

V and J are TRBV24-1 and TRBJ2-2; a weak D match, TRBD2 (7 bases). Looked up from germline, CDR1 is KGHDR and CDR2 is SFDVKD. V lost 1 base, J lost 5 bases, and 13 bases lay in between. The CDR3 covers 16 residues. The CDR3 DNA sequence: TGTGCCACCAGTGATTTTGAGGGAGGGGGGACCGGGGAGCTGTTTTTT. It translates to CATSDFEGGGTGELFF.

This chain links TRBV24-1 with TRBJ1-4; maybe TRBD1 (5 bases). Germline CDR1 reads KGHDR; CDR2 reads SFDVKD. V was clipped by 5 bases and J by 5 bases, with 11 bases between them. This CDR3 comprises 14 residues. The CDR3 here is CATSGPGGNEKLFF. The CDR3 DNA follows: TGTGCCACCAGTGGACCCGGGGGAAATGAAAAACTGTTTTTT.

The chain couples TRBV11-2 to TRBJ2-7; 9 positions agree with TRBD1. This CDR3 has 15 residues. From germline, CDR1 is SGHAT and CDR2 FQNNGV. V was pared by 5 bases and J by 2 bases, with 7 bases of the junction left unmatched. This CDR3 is CASSIHRGPTYEQYF. Here the CDR3 DNA reads TGTGCCAGCAGCATTCACAGGGGGCCAACCTACGAGCAGTACTTC.

This clone was detected once. J is TRBJ1-1 and V is TRBV5-6; 7 bases are a match to TRBD1. Unmatched junction bases numbered 12, after V lost 4 bases and J lost 6 bases. The CDR3 loop spans 15 amino acids. Germline-derived CDR1 and CDR2 are SGHDT and YYEEEE. For the CDR3, the DNA is TGTGCCAGCAGCAGGGCGGGACAGCCAAACGCTGAAGCTTTCTTT. Its protein is CASSRAGQPNAEAFF.

V is TRBV7-3 and J is TRBJ2-1; a weak D match, TRBD2 (5 bases). Germline CDR1 reads SGHTA; CDR2 reads FQGTGA. The CDR3 has 12 amino acids. The V and J ends lost 2 bases and 7 bases respectively, with 6 bases between them. CDR3 sequence reads: CASSLRGNEQFF. CDR3 nucleotides: TGTGCCAGCAGCTTACGAGGGAATGAGCAGTTCTTC.

The chain combines TRBV28 with TRBJ2-7; TRBD2 might be the D (6 bases). The length of the CDR3 is 15 residues. Germline CDR1 MDHEN, CDR2 SYDVKM. V was cut by 6 bases and J by 0 bases, with 15 bases left in between. The CDR3 loop is CASSRPMGGSYEQYF. The DNA for the CDR3 is TGTGCCAGCAGCCGACCCATGGGAGGCTCCTACGAGCAGTACTTC.

The chain joins TRBV3-1 (or the pseudogene TRBV3-2) to TRBJ2-7, with 10 bases fitting TRBD2. The J segment lost 4 bases and the V segment lost 4 bases, leaving 7 bases of the junction unmatched. The CDR3 has 15 amino acids. CDR1 is LGHDT and CDR2 is YNNKEL in the germline V gene (reference sequence). CDR3: CASSRGSGGVYEQYF. The CDR3 region has the DNA TGTGCCAGCAGCCGTGGCAGCGGGGGGGTTTACGAGCAGTACTTC.

V is TRBV25-1 and J is TRBJ2-1, with 7 bases identical to TRBD1. CDR1 is MGHDK, CDR2 SYGVNS, per germline. Trimming took 5 bases from V and 2 from J; bases not matched to a gene: 6. The CDR3 extends over 15 amino acids. CDR3 nucleotide sequence: TGTGCCAGCAGTAGGGCCGGGACAGCCTACAATGAGCAGTTCTTC. This codes for CASSRAGTAYNEQFF. Together with reference TRBV25-1 and TRBJ2-1, the CDR3 gives the full variable domain: EADIYQTPRYLVIGTGKKITLECSQTMGHDKMYWYQQDPGMELHLIHYSYGVNSTEKGDLSSESTVSRIRTEHFPLTLESARPSHTSQYLCASSRAGTAYNEQFFGPGTRLTVL.

V is TRBV5-1 and J is TRBJ2-7; D is undetermined. Trimming pared 0 bases from V and 2 bases from J, leaving 12 bases between. The CDR3 covers 15 residues. Germline V gives CDR1 SGHRS, CDR2 YFSETQ. The CDR3 nucleotides read TGCGCCAGCAGCTTGGAGGCTGTGACAACCTACGAGCAGTACTTC. Encoded protein: CASSLEAVTTYEQYF.

This clone was observed once. V is TRBV3-1 (or the pseudogene TRBV3-2) and J is TRBJ2-1; 7 bases line up with TRBD2. This CDR3 contains 13 residues. The V gene's germline CDR1 is LGHDT and CDR2 YNNKEL (reference sequence). The junction had 8 bases not matched to a gene; V was cut back by 5 bases and J by 10 bases. CDR3 protein: CASSNFRGEEQFF. The CDR3 coding sequence is TGTGCCAGCAGCAATTTTCGGGGGGAGGAGCAGTTCTTC.

The chain joins TRBV21-1 to TRBJ2-5; the table names TRBD2, a call not compared with the DNA. TRBV21-1 represents a pseudogene. The CDR3 contains 17 residues. The CDR3 loop reads CASSKALVSGSGLTQYF. The CDR3 region has the DNA TGTGCCAGCAGCAAAGCGCTGGTGTCGGGGAGCGGGTTGACCCAGTACTTC.

Here the CDR3 DNA reads TGTGCCTGGAGGGCGGGGCGAGAGACCCAGTACTTC. It yields the protein CAWRAGRETQYF. This chain links TRBV30 with TRBJ2-5, with D possibly being TRBD2 (6 bases). Deletions cut 3 bases from V and 4 bases from J, with 9 bases between. Germline lookup yields CDR1 GTSNPN and CDR2 SVGIG (reference sequence). The CDR3 covers 12 residues.